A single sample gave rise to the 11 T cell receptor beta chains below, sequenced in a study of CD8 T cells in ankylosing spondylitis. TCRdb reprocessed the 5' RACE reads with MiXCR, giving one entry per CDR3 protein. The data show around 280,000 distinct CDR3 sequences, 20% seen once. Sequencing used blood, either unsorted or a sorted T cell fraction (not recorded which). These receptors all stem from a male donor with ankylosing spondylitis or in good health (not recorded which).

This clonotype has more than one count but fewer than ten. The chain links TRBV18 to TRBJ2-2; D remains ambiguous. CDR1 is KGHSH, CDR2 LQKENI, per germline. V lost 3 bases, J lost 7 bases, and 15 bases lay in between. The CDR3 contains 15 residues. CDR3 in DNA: TGTGCCAGCTCACCTTTCTCTGCAAAATACGGGGAGCTGTTTTTT. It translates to CASSPFSAKYGELFF.

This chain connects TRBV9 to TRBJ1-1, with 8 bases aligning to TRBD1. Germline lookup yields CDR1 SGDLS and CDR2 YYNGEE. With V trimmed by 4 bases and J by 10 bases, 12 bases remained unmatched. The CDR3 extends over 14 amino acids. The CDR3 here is CASSPGDRIEGAFF. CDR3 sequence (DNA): TGTGCCAGCAGCCCAGGGGACAGGATAGAGGGAGCTTTCTTT.

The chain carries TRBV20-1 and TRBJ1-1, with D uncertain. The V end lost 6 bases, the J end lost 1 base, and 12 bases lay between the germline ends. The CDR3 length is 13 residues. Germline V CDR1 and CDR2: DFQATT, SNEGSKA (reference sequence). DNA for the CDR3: TGCAGTGCCCTATCAGTTCGGAACACTGAAGCTTTCTTT. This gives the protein CSALSVRNTEAFF.

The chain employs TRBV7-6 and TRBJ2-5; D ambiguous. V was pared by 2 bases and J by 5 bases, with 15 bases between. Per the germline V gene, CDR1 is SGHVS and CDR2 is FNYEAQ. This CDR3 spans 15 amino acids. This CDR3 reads CASSLKPYESETQYF. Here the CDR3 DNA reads TGTGCCAGCAGCTTAAAGCCGTATGAATCGGAGACCCAGTACTTC.

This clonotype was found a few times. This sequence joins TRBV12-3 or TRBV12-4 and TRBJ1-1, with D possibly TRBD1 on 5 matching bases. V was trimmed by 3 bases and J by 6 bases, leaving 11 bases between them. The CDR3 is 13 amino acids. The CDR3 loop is CASSLPPGSEAFF. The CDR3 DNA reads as TGTGCCAGCAGTTTGCCCCCAGGGTCTGAAGCTTTCTTT.

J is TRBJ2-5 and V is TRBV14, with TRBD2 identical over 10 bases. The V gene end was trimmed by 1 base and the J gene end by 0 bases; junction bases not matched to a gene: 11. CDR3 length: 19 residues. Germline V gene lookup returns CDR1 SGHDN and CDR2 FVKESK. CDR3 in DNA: TGTGCCAGCAGCCAAGCGGGACTAGCGTTCATGGAGTACCAAGAGACCCAGTACTTC. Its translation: CASSQAGLAFMEYQETQYF.

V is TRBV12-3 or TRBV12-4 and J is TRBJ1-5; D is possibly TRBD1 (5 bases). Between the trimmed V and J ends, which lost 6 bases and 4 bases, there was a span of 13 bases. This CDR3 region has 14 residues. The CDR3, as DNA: TGTGCCAGCAGAGAAAGGGAGGGGAATCAGCCCCAGCATTTT. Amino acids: CASREREGNQPQHF.

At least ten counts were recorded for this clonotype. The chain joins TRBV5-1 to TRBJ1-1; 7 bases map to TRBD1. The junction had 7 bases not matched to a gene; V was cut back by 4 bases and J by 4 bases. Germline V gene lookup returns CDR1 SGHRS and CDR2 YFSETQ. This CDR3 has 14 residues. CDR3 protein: CASSHTGEGTEAFF. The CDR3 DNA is TGCGCCAGCAGCCATACAGGGGAAGGCACTGAAGCTTTCTTT.

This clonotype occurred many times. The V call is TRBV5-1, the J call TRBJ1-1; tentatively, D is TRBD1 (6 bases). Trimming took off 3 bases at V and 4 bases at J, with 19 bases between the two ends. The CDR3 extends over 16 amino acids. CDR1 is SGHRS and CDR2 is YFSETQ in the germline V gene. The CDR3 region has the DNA TGCGCCAGCAGCTGGGGGGGTCAGATGGGGGCCACTGAAGCTTTCTTT. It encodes CASSWGGQMGATEAFF.

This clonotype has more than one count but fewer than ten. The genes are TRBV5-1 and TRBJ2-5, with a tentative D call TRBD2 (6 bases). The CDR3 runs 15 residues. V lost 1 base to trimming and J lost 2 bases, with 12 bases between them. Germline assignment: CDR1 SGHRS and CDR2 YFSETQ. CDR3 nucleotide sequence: TGCGCCAGCAGCTTGAGCGGGTTGGGGCAAGAGACCCAGTACTTC. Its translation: CASSLSGLGQETQYF.

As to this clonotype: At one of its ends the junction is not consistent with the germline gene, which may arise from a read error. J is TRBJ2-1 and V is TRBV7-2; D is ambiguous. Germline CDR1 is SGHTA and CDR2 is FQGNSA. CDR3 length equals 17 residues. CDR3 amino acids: CASSSLSGITSYNEQFF. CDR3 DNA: TGTGCCAGCAGCAGTCTATCGGGTATTACCTCCTACAACGAGCAGTTCTTC. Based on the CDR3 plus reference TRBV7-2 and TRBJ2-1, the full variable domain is GAGVSQSPSNKVTEKGKDVELRCDPISGHTALYWYRQSLGQGLEFLIYFQGNSAPDKSGLPSDRFSAERTGGSVSTLTIQRTQQEDSAVYLCASSSLSGITSYNEQFFGPGTRLTVL.